Sequencing of this T cell receptor (beta chain) was carried out in a study of response to subunit inactivated influenza vaccine. Each CDR3 protein gets one entry after TCRdb re-called the RT-PCR reads with MiXCR. The table records about 480,000 distinct CDR3 sequences, 13% of them present only once. This clonotype showed up just a few times. The V gene end was trimmed by 3 bases and the J gene end by 3 bases; junction bases not matched to a gene: 5. Germline V gene data show CDR1 as DFQATT and CDR2 as SNEGSKA (reference sequence). CDR3 length: 14 amino acids. This receptor was taken from a man aged 45-65 years who received an inactivated influenza vaccine. J is TRBJ2-1 and V is TRBV20-1; 7 positions match TRBD2. The specimen comprised PBMCs from blood, sampled about 40 days after vaccination. The CDR3 loop reads CSARSGTLYNEQFF. The CDR3 region has the DNA TGCAGTGCTAGGAGCGGGACCCTCTACAATGAGCAGTTCTTC.